This T cell receptor (beta chain) derives from a study of T cells in Graves' hyperthyroidism and ophthalmopathy. This clonotype was counted many times. Amplification of TCR beta CDR3 regions was performed using RNA transcripts as template. HTBI primers were the set used in a first-round RT-PCR of the TCR CDR3. TCRdb processed the multiplex PCR reads anew with MiXCR; each CDR3 protein has one entry. Of under 250,000 distinct CDR3 sequences listed, about 24% are singletons. V dropped 5 bases and J dropped 1 base, with 11 bases sitting between them. CDR1 and CDR2 (germline): SGHVS, FQNEAQ. The CDR3 extends over 14 amino acids.

The sequenced sample consisted of blood. The chain uses TRBV7-8 and TRBJ2-5; D possibly corresponds to TRBD2 (5 bases). This TCR derives from a woman in her 40s with Graves' ophthalmopathy. The CDR3 region is CASSPSGSQETQYF. CDR3 coding DNA: TGTGCCAGCAGCCCCTCGGGAAGCCAAGAGACCCAGTACTTC. The complete variable domain, with remaining parts taken from reference TRBV7-8 and TRBJ2-5, reads GAGVSQSPRYKVAKRGQDVALRCDPISGHVSLFWYQQALGQGPEFLTYFQNEAQLDKSGLPSDRFFAERPEGSVSTLKIQRTQQEDSAVYLCASSPSGSQETQYFGPGTRLLVL.